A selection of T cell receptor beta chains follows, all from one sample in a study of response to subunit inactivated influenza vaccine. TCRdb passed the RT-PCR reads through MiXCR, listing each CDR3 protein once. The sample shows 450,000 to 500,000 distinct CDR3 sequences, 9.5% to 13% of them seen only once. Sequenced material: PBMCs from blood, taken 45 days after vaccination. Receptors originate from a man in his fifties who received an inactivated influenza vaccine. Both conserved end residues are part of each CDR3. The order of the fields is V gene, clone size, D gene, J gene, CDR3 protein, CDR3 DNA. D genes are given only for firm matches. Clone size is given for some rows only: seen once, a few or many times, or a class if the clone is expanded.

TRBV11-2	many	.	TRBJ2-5	CASSLGYGETQYF	TGTGCCAGCAGCTTAGGCTACGGAGAGACCCAGTACTTC
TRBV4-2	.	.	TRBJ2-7	CASSQGVGEGEQYF	TGTGCCAGCAGCCAAGGGGTGGGCGAGGGCGAGCAGTACTTC
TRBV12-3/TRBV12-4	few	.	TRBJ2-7	CASRSGWNEQYF	TGTGCCAGCAGGAGCGGGTGGAACGAGCAGTACTTC
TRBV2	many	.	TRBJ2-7	CASSQGTERNEQYF	TGTGCCAGCAGTCAAGGGACCGAGAGGAACGAGCAGTACTTC
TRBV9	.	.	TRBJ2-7	CASSVGRIPYEQYF	TGTGCCAGCAGCGTCGGACGGATCCCCTACGAGCAGTACTTC
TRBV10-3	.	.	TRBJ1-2	CAISETSGIGYTF	TGTGCCATCAGTGAGACCTCAGGGATCGGCTACACCTTC
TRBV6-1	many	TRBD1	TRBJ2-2	CASRRGQRDTGELFF	TGTGCCAGCAGGAGGGGACAGAGAGACACCGGGGAGCTGTTTTTT
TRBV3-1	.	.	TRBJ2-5	CASSQGPTVSETQYF	TGTGCCAGCAGCCAGGGGCCTACAGTTTCGGAGACCCAGTACTTC
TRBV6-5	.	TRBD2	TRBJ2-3	CASSYGGRGADTQYF	TGTGCCAGCAGTTATGGCGGGAGAGGTGCAGATACGCAGTATTTT
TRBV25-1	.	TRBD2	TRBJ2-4	CASTGTSGGIQYF	TGTGCCAGCACCGGGACTAGCGGGGGCATTCAGTACTTC
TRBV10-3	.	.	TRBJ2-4	CAISESWLAKNIQYF	TGTGCCATCAGTGAGTCCTGGTTAGCCAAAAACATTCAGTACTTC
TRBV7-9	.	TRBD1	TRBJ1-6	CASSSWDSTNSPLHF	TGTGCCAGCAGCTCCTGGGACAGCACTAATTCACCCCTCCACTTT
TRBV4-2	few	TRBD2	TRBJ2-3	CASSQGVGGPSADTQYF	TGTGCCAGCAGCCAAGGGGTGGGAGGGCCCTCCGCAGATACGCAGTATTTT
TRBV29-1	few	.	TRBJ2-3	CSAVPSTDTQYF	TGCAGCGCGGTTCCTTCCACAGATACGCAGTATTTT
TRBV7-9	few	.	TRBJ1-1	CASSLRFTEAFF	TGTGCCAGCAGCCTTCGATTCACTGAAGCTTTCTTT
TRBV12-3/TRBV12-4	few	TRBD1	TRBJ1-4	CASRPGGGEKLFF	TGTGCCAGCAGACCAGGGGGAGGTGAAAAACTGTTTTTT
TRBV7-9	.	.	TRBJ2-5	CASSHRSLGETQYF	TGTGCCAGCAGCCACCGCTCCCTGGGGGAGACCCAGTACTTC
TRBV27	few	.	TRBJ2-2	CASSLSGATNTGELFF	TGTGCCAGCAGTTTGTCAGGAGCCACGAACACCGGGGAGCTGTTTTTT
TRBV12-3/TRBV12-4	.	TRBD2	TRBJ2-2	CASSRRLAGDGELFF	TGTGCCAGCAGTCGCCGACTAGCGGGGGACGGGGAGCTGTTTTTT
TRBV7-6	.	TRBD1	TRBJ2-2	CASTDRKAITGELFF	TGTGCCAGCACGGACAGGAAGGCTATCACCGGGGAGCTGTTTTTT
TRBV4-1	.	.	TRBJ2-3	CASSRPTTGKGTDTQYF	TGCGCCAGCAGCCGCCCCACTACAGGGAAAGGGACAGATACGCAGTATTTT
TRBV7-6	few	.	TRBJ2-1	CASSAGVLSEQFF	TGTGCCAGCAGCGCCGGGGTCTTGAGTGAGCAGTTCTTC
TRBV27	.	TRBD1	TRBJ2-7	CASSYEPTGQGYEQYF	TGTGCCAGCAGTTACGAACCAACGGGACAGGGGTACGAGCAGTACTTC
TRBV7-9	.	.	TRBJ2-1	CASSYNPPGSEQFF	TGTGCCAGCAGTTATAATCCCCCGGGGAGTGAGCAGTTCTTC
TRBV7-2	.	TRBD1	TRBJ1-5	CASTEQGISQPQHF	TGTGCCAGCACCGAACAGGGGATTAGCCAGCCCCAGCATTTT
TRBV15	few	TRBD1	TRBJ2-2	CATSRRDSSNTGELFF	TGTGCCACCAGCAGGAGGGACAGCTCAAACACCGGGGAGCTGTTTTTT
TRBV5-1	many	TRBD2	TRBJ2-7	CASSFTGGGYEQYF	TGCGCCAGCAGCTTTACTGGGGGGGGCTACGAGCAGTACTTC
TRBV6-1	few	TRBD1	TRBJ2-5	CASSKTGGRQETQYF	TGTGCCAGCAGTAAGACAGGGGGCCGGCAAGAGACCCAGTACTTC
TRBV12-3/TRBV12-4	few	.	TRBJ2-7	CASRRTGYYEQYF	TGTGCCAGCAGGCGAACAGGGTACTACGAGCAGTACTTC
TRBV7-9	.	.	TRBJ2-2	CASSQGGGGLTGELFF	TGTGCCAGCAGCCAGGGAGGGGGCGGATTGACCGGGGAGCTGTTTTTT
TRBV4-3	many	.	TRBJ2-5	CASSQNLGNQETQYF	TGCGCCAGCAGCCAAAATCTGGGGAATCAAGAGACCCAGTACTTC
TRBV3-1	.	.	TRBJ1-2	CASSQAPGEGYGYTF	TGTGCCAGCAGCCAAGCCCCGGGAGAGGGATATGGCTACACCTTC
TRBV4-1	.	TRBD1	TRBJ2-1	CASSQEGQGELRNEQFF	TGCGCCAGCAGCCAGGAAGGACAGGGGGAATTACGGAATGAGCAGTTCTTC
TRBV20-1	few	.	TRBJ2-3	CSARTDTQYF	TGCAGTGCTAGGACAGATACGCAGTATTTT
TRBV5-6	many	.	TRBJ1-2	CASSLTGQGYGYTF	TGTGCCAGCAGCTTGACGGGTCAGGGCTATGGCTACACCTTC
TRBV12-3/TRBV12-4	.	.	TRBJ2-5	CASRQGKETQYF	TGTGCCAGCAGGCAGGGGAAAGAGACCCAGTACTTC
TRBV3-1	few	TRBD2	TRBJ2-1	CASSQDRTSVEQFF	TGTGCCAGCAGCCAAGATAGGACTAGTGTTGAGCAGTTCTTC
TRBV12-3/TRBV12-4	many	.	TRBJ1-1	CATTVTTEAFF	TGTGCCACAACAGTTACCACTGAAGCTTTCTTT
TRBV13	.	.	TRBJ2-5	CASSLVARLSQETQYF	TGTGCCAGCAGCTTAGTGGCGCGCCTGAGCCAAGAGACCCAGTACTTC
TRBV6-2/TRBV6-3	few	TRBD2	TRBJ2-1	CASIRLAGAYNEQFF	TGTGCCAGCATCAGACTAGCGGGGGCTTACAATGAGCAGTTCTTC
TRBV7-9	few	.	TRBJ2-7	CASSRQTGTSEQYF	TGTGCCAGCAGCCGCCAGACGGGGACGTCCGAGCAGTACTTC
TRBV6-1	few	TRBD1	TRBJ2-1	CASRRTGSYNEQFF	TGTGCCAGCAGACGGACAGGCTCCTACAATGAGCAGTTCTTC
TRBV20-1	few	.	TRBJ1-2	CSARGVKGYYGYTF	TGCAGTGCTAGGGGGGTTAAGGGGTACTATGGCTACACCTTC
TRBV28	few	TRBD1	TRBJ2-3	CASSSWTGALSDTQYF	TGTGCCAGCAGTTCCTGGACAGGGGCGCTCTCAGATACGCAGTATTTT
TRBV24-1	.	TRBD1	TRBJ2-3	CATSPQLPGQGTDTQYF	TGTGCCACCAGTCCCCAACTGCCGGGACAGGGGACAGATACGCAGTATTTT
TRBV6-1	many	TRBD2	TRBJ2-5	CASSQPGGQETQYF	TGTGCCAGCAGTCAACCGGGGGGTCAAGAGACCCAGTACTTC
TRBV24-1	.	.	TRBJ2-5	CATSDLRGPEETQYF	TGTGCCACCAGTGATTTGAGGGGTCCTGAAGAGACCCAGTACTTC